A selection of T cell receptor beta chains follows, all from one sample in a study of OX40 agonist ivuxolimab in advanced cancers. The table came from immunoSEQ multiplex PCR; TCRdb's copy has only in-frame clones and leaves some out. The table records fewer than 45,000 clones, about 87% of them present only once. The specimen comprised CD4+ or CD8+ T cells sorted from blood, sampled in a trial of the OX40 agonist ivuxolimab. Receptor source: an adult with an advanced solid tumor such as melanoma, head and neck, liver or kidney cancer. CDR3s include the opening cysteine and the closing phenylalanine or tryptophan. The D gene is left open where the match is weak. Clone sizes are given selectively: once, few, many, or a class where the clone is expanded.

v_gene	abundance	len	j_gene	d_gene	CDR3aa	CDR3nt
TRBV7-3	.	14	TRBJ2-5	.	CASSLGVGGETQYF	TGTGCCAGCAGCTTAGGGGTAGGAGGGGAGACCCAGTACTTC
TRBV5-1	.	12	TRBJ2-7	TRBD2	CARREGADEQYF	TGCGCCAGGCGGGAGGGGGCGGACGAGCAGTACTTC
TRBV11-2	once	16	TRBJ2-7	.	CASSLGYGGTDYEQYF	TGTGCCAGCAGCTTAGGGTACGGCGGGACAGATTACGAGCAGTACTTC
TRBV27	.	15	TRBJ1-3	TRBD1	CASSDRALGGNTIYF	TGTGCCAGCAGTGACAGGGCACTGGGCGGAAACACCATATATTTT
TRBV7-9	.	18	TRBJ2-5	TRBD2	CASSFGGRTSGRAIPRYF	TGTGCCAGCAGCTTCGGGGGACGGACTAGCGGGAGGGCTATCCCTAGGTACTTC
TRBV10-1	.	14	TRBJ2-2	.	CASGGTTNTGELFF	TGCGCCAGCGGGGGGACAACGAACACCGGGGAGCTGTTTTTT
TRBV5-3	.	15	TRBJ2-7	.	CASSLGQGRSYEQYF	TGTGCCAGCAGCTTGGGTCAGGGCCGGTCCTACGAGCAGTACTTC
TRBV6-5	few	15	TRBJ1-6	.	CASSYSSNYNSPLHF	TGTGCCAGCAGTTACTCGAGCAATTATAATTCACCCCTCCACTTT
TRBV18	.	17	TRBJ2-1	TRBD1	CASSPGSGTGDYNEQFF	TGTGCCAGCTCACCTGGGTCAGGGACAGGAGATTACAATGAGCAGTTCTTC
TRBV28	.	16	TRBJ2-5	.	CASSPPRTLWMETQYF	TGTGCCAGCAGCCCCCCTAGGACCCTATGGATGGAGACCCAGTACTTC
TRBV10-2	.	13	TRBJ1-5	.	CASSTQGNQPQHF	TGCGCCAGCAGTACGCAGGGGAATCAGCCCCAGCATTTT
TRBV11-3	once	13	TRBJ2-7	.	CASSWSGSYEQYF	TGTGCCAGCAGCTGGTCTGGGTCCTACGAGCAGTACTTC
TRBV15	.	19	TRBJ2-1	.	CATSRDPGSTGVSYNEQFF	TGTGCCACCAGCAGAGACCCCGGCAGCACAGGCGTCTCCTACAATGAGCAGTTCTTC
TRBV5-5	.	13	TRBJ1-1	.	CASRMGQNTEAFF	TGTGCCAGCAGAATGGGACAGAACACTGAAGCTTTCTTT
TRBV9	.	14	TRBJ2-5	TRBD2	CASSHTSVQETQYF	TGTGCCAGCAGCCATACTAGCGTGCAAGAGACCCAGTACTTC
TRBV19	once	14	TRBJ1-5	TRBD1	CASRGTGGRQPQHF	TGTGCCAGTAGAGGGACAGGGGGCCGGCAGCCCCAGCATTTT
TRBV18	.	16	TRBJ2-1	.	CASSPGQWSSYNEQFF	TGTGCCAGCTCCCCCGGACAGTGGAGCTCCTACAATGAGCAGTTCTTC
TRBV7-3	once	13	TRBJ2-1	.	CASSEGLDNEQFF	TGTGCCAGCAGTGAGGGTCTGGACAATGAGCAGTTCTTC
TRBV4-1	.	15	TRBJ2-5	.	CASSQEGPSRETQYF	TGCGCCAGCAGCCAAGAGGGGCCTAGTCGAGAGACCCAGTACTTC
TRBV2	.	13	TRBJ2-1	.	CASSGVSWGEQFF	TGTGCCAGCAGTGGGGTTAGTTGGGGTGAGCAGTTCTTC
TRBV11-3	.	13	TRBJ2-2	.	CASEVTNTGELFF	TGTGCCAGCGAGGTCACGAACACCGGGGAGCTGTTTTTT
TRBV7-9	once	14	TRBJ2-1	TRBD2	CASSIAGGPGEQFF	TGTGCCAGCAGCATAGCGGGAGGGCCTGGTGAGCAGTTCTTC
TRBV19	.	17	TRBJ1-4	.	CASSNEIQGSTNEKLFF	TGTGCCAGTAGTAACGAAATACAGGGATCAACTAATGAAAAACTGTTTTTT
TRBV5-1	.	12	TRBJ1-2	.	CASRFLDGGYTF	TGCGCCAGCAGGTTTTTGGATGGTGGCTACACCTTC
TRBV11-2	few	15	TRBJ1-3	.	CASSPRWGGGNTIYF	TGTGCCAGCAGCCCCCGTTGGGGGGGCGGAAACACCATATATTTT
TRBV27	once	13	TRBJ2-7	.	CASSFGGSYEQYF	TGTGCCAGCAGTTTTGGGGGCTCCTACGAGCAGTACTTC
TRBV5-6	few	13	TRBJ2-7	.	CASSSEPPYEQYF	TGTGCCAGCAGTTCGGAACCGCCATACGAGCAGTACTTC
TRBV6-1	.	14	TRBJ1-4	.	CASSEGTWTEKLFF	TGTGCCAGCAGTGAAGGGACGTGGACGGAAAAACTGTTTTTT
TRBV29-1	.	14	TRBJ1-1	TRBD1	CSVKLTGREAEAFF	TGCAGCGTTAAACTGACAGGGCGGGAGGCTGAAGCTTTCTTT
TRBV5-1	.	14	TRBJ2-2	.	CASSLGGAGGELFF	TGCGCCAGCAGCTTGGGAGGGGCCGGCGGGGAGCTGTTTTTT
TRBV5-1	.	15	TRBJ1-1	.	CASNRDNMPNTEAFF	TGCGCCAGCAACCGGGACAATATGCCGAACACTGAAGCTTTCTTT
TRBV11-2	.	14	TRBJ2-5	TRBD1	CASSLRQGRETQYF	TGTGCCAGCAGCTTACGACAGGGGAGGGAGACCCAGTACTTC
TRBV28	.	14	TRBJ2-7	TRBD1	CASSPGTGAREQYF	TGTGCCAGCAGTCCCGGGACAGGGGCCCGCGAGCAGTACTTC
TRBV9	.	16	TRBJ2-3	TRBD2	CASSPRLAGSTDTQYF	TGTGCCAGCAGCCCGAGACTAGCGGGAAGCACAGATACGCAGTATTTT
TRBV7-9	.	12	TRBJ2-2	.	CASTGGTGELFF	TGTGCCAGCACCGGGGGCACCGGGGAGCTGTTTTTT
TRBV11-3	.	14	TRBJ2-2	.	CASSSTGNPGELFF	TGTGCCAGCAGCTCCACCGGGAACCCCGGGGAGCTGTTTTTT
TRBV5-6	.	15	TRBJ1-3	.	CASSFWTYSGNTIYF	TGTGCCAGCAGCTTTTGGACGTACTCTGGAAACACCATATATTTT
TRBV7-8	.	15	TRBJ2-5	.	CASSLSPGAGETQYF	TGTGCCAGCAGCCTCAGCCCCGGGGCGGGAGAGACCCAGTACTTC
TRBV29-1	.	14	TRBJ2-5	.	CSVGTEGTKETQYF	TGCAGCGTTGGGACCGAGGGGACAAAAGAGACCCAGTACTTC
TRBV6-1	once	14	TRBJ2-3	TRBD2	CVSSAGLASDTQYF	TGTGTCAGCAGTGCAGGACTAGCATCAGATACGCAGTATTTT
TRBV6-5	.	14	TRBJ1-1	TRBD1	CASSEQGANTEAFF	TGTGCCAGCAGTGAACAGGGGGCGAACACTGAAGCTTTCTTT
TRBV13	.	15	TRBJ1-2	TRBD1	CASSTQGAQSYGYTF	TGTGCCAGCAGTACACAGGGGGCGCAGAGCTATGGCTACACCTTC
TRBV7-9	.	15	TRBJ2-3	.	CASSQDIRVPDTQYF	TGTGCCAGCAGCCAAGACATCCGGGTCCCAGATACGCAGTATTTT
TRBV28	once	15	TRBJ1-5	.	CASYQPGLLNQPQHF	TGTGCCAGCTATCAACCGGGGTTACTGAATCAGCCCCAGCATTTT
TRBV9	once	14	TRBJ1-2	.	CASSVEAANYGYTF	TGTGCCAGCAGCGTAGAGGCAGCCAACTATGGCTACACCTTC
TRBV30	.	14	TRBJ2-1	.	CAWSVGGYYNEQFF	TGTGCCTGGAGTGTCGGAGGATATTACAATGAGCAGTTCTTC